Described below is a single T cell receptor (beta chain) sequence and its context. Its target is not known. V gave up 6 bases and J gave up 3 bases, with 14 bases separating them. The CDR3 has 14 amino acids. CDR1 is MNHNY and CDR2 is SVGAGI in the germline V gene (reference sequence). This record belongs to a study of high-grade serous ovarian cancer treatment subgroups. Study-level findings and limits: Different patients shared almost no repertoire; same-patient tumors shared roughly 0.11 to 0.8.

Measured with immunoSEQ multiplex PCR; TCRdb has only the in-frame clones, and not every one. The sample has 30,000 to 40,000 clones; around 80% are singletons. Tumor tissue was taken before any definitive surgery or chemotherapy was given. V usage is TRBV6-6 and J usage is TRBJ1-1; D gene unclear. The clonotype comes from a human donor with high-grade serous ovarian cancer. Sequencing was done on a sample of tumor tissue. The CDR3 is CASSRRTSDTEAFF. DNA of the CDR3: TGTGCCAGCAGCCGTAGGACTAGTGACACTGAAGCTTTCTTT.